What follows is one TCR beta chain and its context. Its target is not known. Germline loops: CDR1 SGHTA, CDR2 FQGTGA. The CDR3 length is 16 residues. Germline trimming cut 4 bases from V and 1 base from J; bases unmatched to any gene: 5. A multiplex PCR was run with 60 Vbeta primers and 13 Jbeta primers. Data came from immunoSEQ multiplex PCR; TCRdb stores just in-frame clones and leaves some out. The sample lists about 98,000 clones, around 72% seen once, with around 2% in the top ten. The data stem from a study of cytomegalovirus exposure and HLA in healthy donors. Whole-study results and caveats: Some segments of the V type, notably TRBV6-2 and TRBV6-3, were excluded as indistinguishable. TCR beta V segments were, for the most part, productive about 87% or about 30% of the time in an earlier analysis. Per a later analysis, HLA-associated TCR beta chains showed more clonal expansion than other, equally common TCR beta chains.

This sequence joins TRBV7-3 and TRBJ2-3, with 10 bases identical to TRBD2. The sequence was obtained from a male donor in good health and CMV-seronegative. The sequenced sample consisted of PBMCs. The CDR3 DNA follows: TGTGCCAGCAGCTCCCGGACTAGCGGAGGCACAGATACGCAGTATTTT. This translates into CASSSRTSGGTDTQYF.